This T cell receptor (beta chain) derives from a study of blood T cell repertoires in COVID-19. Study-level background: Specimens from acute and convalescent COVID-19 originated in the United States, Italy and Spain.

Original processing notes: Reference gene primer amplification yielded estimated nucleated cell counts. Repertoires were generated with immunoSEQ multiplex PCR, while TCRdb's copy carries only in-frame clones and drops some. The DNA was the basis for D and trimming; V, J and clone size are from that table. The table records approximately 150,000 clones, around 84% of them present only once. The source is a human donor in a cohort sampled during active COVID-19. What was sequenced was peripheral blood.

Written as DNA, the CDR3 is TGCGCCAGCAGACCCGGGACTAGCGGGAGACGGGAGACCCAGTACTTC. It yields the protein CASRPGTSGRRETQYF. The chain uses TRBV5-1 and TRBJ2-5; 14 positions agree with TRBD2. The CDR3 extends over 16 amino acids. The ends lost 5 bases at V and 5 bases at J; junction bases unmatched: 8. The germline V gene has CDR1 SGHRS and CDR2 YFSETQ.